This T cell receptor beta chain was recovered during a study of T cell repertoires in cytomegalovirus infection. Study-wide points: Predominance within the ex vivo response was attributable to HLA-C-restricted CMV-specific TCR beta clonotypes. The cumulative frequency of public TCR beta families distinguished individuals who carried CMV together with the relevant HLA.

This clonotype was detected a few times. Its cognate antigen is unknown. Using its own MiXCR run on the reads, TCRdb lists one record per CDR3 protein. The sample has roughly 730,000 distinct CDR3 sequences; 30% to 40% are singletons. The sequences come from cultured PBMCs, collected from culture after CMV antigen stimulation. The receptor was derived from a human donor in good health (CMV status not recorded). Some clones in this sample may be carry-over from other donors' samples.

The CDR3 region has the DNA TGTGCCAGTAGTATGACTCAAGTTGGGGGGCTCAACACTGAAGCTTTCTTT. It translates to CASSMTQVGGLNTEAFF. The chain recombines TRBV19 with TRBJ1-1; weak D call: TRBD1 (6 bases). V gave up 3 bases and J gave up 2 bases, with 19 bases separating them. The CDR3 spans 17 residues. Germline V gives CDR1 LNHDA, CDR2 SQIVND (reference sequence).